What follows describes a single T cell receptor (beta chain). It was at deep level that the assay was run. Over several immunoSEQ plates, each subset's genomic DNA was distributed in even portions. Only in-frame clones appear in the TCRdb table, and some are missing; sequencing was by immunoSEQ multiplex PCR. The sample includes fewer than 550,000 clones, roughly 85% seen only once; the top ten take around 13%. V was shortened by 3 bases and J by 0 bases, with 11 bases between the two germline ends. Germline V gene sequence: CDR1 GTSNPN, CDR2 SVGIG (reference sequence). This CDR3 region has 14 residues. This entry belongs to a study of shared clonotypes between healthy human individuals.

The TCR originated in a woman in her thirties or forties in good health. Some clones in this sample may be carry-over from other donors' samples. This chain uses TRBV30 with TRBJ1-1; unclear D gene. The sequencing sample was made of PBMCs. The CDR3 protein is CAWSRTVMNTEAFF. The CDR3 region has the DNA TGTGCCTGGAGCAGGACGGTTATGAACACTGAAGCTTTCTTT.